Sequencing of this T cell receptor beta chain was carried out in a study of cytomegalovirus exposure and HLA in healthy donors. This clone was seen a few times. This CDR3 has 15 residues. V lost 1 base and J lost 9; bases outside the gene matches: 4. Germline CDR1 reads LNHDA; CDR2 reads SQIVND (reference sequence). The PCR used 60 Vbeta and 13 Jbeta primers. The assay was immunoSEQ multiplex PCR, and TCRdb's table has in-frame clones only and misses some. The sample holds around 160,000 clones, about 75% seen once. The V call is TRBV19, the J call TRBJ2-1; 12 bases fit TRBD2. This sequence was found in a man aged 18 to 29 in good health and CMV-seropositive. Material for sequencing was PBMCs. Here the CDR3 reads CASSIGLAGEFEQFF. The CDR3 nucleotides read TGTGCCAGTAGTATAGGACTAGCGGGAGAGTTTGAGCAGTTCTTC.